This T cell receptor (beta chain) was recovered during a study of T cell responses to AZD1222 COVID-19 vaccine. As regards this clone: What it binds is not known.

Germline-derived CDR1 and CDR2 are SGHDT and YYEEEE. CDR3 length: 14 residues. V was clipped by 6 bases and J by 1 base, with 11 bases between them. Assay: immunoSEQ multiplex PCR; the TCRdb copy retains only in-frame clones and omits some. The sample has over 100,000 clones, more than 85% seen once. Findings and caveats of the study: Possibly, clonal diversity was underestimated; donors were largely white British and included more females. Seropositivity was recorded at baseline in only 6 or 7 AZD1222 recipients. Close to half of spike-specific TCRs reportedly recognize unmutated variant regions.

Specimen: peripheral blood, collected on day 0 of AZD1222 vaccination. The receptor was isolated from an adult in good health. The chain recombines TRBV5-6 with TRBJ1-3; no reliable D call. The DNA of the CDR3 is TGTGCCAGCAACCGGAGAGAATCTGGAAACACCATATATTTT. Translation gives CASNRRESGNTIYF.